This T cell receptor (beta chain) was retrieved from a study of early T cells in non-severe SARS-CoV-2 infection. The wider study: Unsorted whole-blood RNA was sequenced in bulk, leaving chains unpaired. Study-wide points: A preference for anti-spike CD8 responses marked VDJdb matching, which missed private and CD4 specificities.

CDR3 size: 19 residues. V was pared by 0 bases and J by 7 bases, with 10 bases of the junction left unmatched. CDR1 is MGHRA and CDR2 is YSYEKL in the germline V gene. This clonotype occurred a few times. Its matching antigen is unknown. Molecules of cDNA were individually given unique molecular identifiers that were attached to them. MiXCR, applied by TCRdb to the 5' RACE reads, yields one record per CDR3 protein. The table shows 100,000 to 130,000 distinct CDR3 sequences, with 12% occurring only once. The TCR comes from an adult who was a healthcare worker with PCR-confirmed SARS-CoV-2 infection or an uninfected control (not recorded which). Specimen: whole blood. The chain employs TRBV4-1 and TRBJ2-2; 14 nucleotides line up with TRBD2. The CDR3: CASSQDPRTSGGFGGELFF. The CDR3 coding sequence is TGCGCCAGCAGCCAAGATCCCCGGACTAGCGGGGGGTTCGGCGGGGAGCTGTTTTTT.